Sequencing of this TCR beta chain was carried out in a study of CD8 T cells in Susac syndrome. Roughly 0.5 to 1 ug RNA was reverse transcribed with random hexamers. Multiplex PCR with immunoSEQ amplified the TCR beta CDR3 across 54 Vbeta and 13 Jbeta. TCRdb itself ran the immunoSEQ multiplex PCR reads through MiXCR, one entry per CDR3 protein. This table holds 150,000 to 250,000 distinct CDR3 sequences, nearly 95% found once. V dropped 4 bases and J dropped 2; count of bases not matched to a gene: 11. Germline V CDR1 and CDR2: MNHEY, SMNVEV (reference sequence). The CDR3 contains 16 residues. The chain recombines TRBV27 with TRBJ2-7; 7 positions match TRBD2. This TCR was sampled from a human donor with multiple sclerosis. The sample consisted of CD4+ T cells from PBMCs. The DNA of the CDR3 is TGTGCCAGCAGTTCCCTGGGGGGGAGTGTTGCCTACGAGCAGTACTTC. Protein sequence: CASSSLGGSVAYEQYF.